A single sample gave rise to the 19 T cell receptor beta chains below, sequenced in a study of low-dose radiotherapy and immunotherapy resistance in tumors. Time point denoted: after trial treatment. Treatment given: LDRT plus nivolumab, ipilimumab, low-dose cyclophosphamide and aspirin (RACIN trial). Priming of first-strand cDNA relied on TRAV- and TRBV-specific primers (covering alpha and beta chains). TCR amplification involved 20 PCR cycles with a constant-region primer and V-primer adapter. TCRdb redid the calling of the reads with MiXCR, one entry per CDR3 protein. The sample records some 100,000 distinct CDR3 sequences, 20% to 25% being singletons. Sequences were derived from PBMCs, sampled after low-dose radiotherapy plus immunotherapy. All receptors derive from a female donor with ovarian cancer.

In its sample, this clonotype was seen many times. The chain recombines TRBV30 with TRBJ1-2, with a weak D call TRBD1 (5 bases). Germline V gives CDR1 GTSNPN, CDR2 SVGIG (reference sequence). V shed 2 bases and J shed 4 bases, with 17 bases lying between them. The CDR3 runs to 15 residues. This CDR3 reads CAWSLDIDSLYGYTF. CDR3 nucleotides: TGTGCCTGGAGTTTGGATATAGACAGCCTCTATGGCTACACCTTC.

This clonotype was detected many times. The genes are TRBV6-5 and TRBJ1-5; 10 nucleotides line up with TRBD1. The CDR3 is 15 amino acids. Germline trimming cut 6 bases from V and 2 bases from J; bases unmatched to any gene: 4. The V gene's germline CDR1 is MNHEY and CDR2 SVGAGI. CDR3 loop: CASSRGQGGNQPQHF. Written as DNA, the CDR3 is TGTGCCAGCAGCCGTGGACAGGGGGGCAATCAGCCCCAGCATTTT.

In its sample, this clonotype was seen many times. V usage is TRBV4-1 and J usage is TRBJ1-4, with TRBD1 matching over 8 bases. V was pared by 2 bases and J by 7 bases, with 6 bases of the junction left unmatched. CDR3 length equals 15 residues. Germline CDR1 reads MGHRA; CDR2 reads YSYEKL. The CDR3 DNA sequence: TGCGCCAGCAGCCAACCTGGACAGGGTCGTGAAAAACTGTTTTTT. The encoded protein is CASSQPGQGREKLFF.

In its sample, this clonotype was seen many times. The rearrangement uses TRBV11-2 and TRBJ1-5; D ambiguous. The CDR3 is made up of 14 amino acids. Germline V gives CDR1 SGHAT, CDR2 FQNNGV. V lost 1 base and J 3 bases, leaving 7 bases between the germline ends. CDR3 loop: CASSLGNANQPQHF. DNA for the CDR3: TGTGCCAGCAGCTTAGGGAACGCCAATCAGCCCCAGCATTTT.

This clonotype appeared many times. The V gene is TRBV5-1, the J gene TRBJ2-1; 9 bases are shared with TRBD2. Germline V CDR1 and CDR2: SGHRS, YFSETQ. This CDR3 contains 15 residues. With 0 bases clipped from V and 6 bases from J, the junction kept 4 bases outside the gene matches. The CDR3 spells CASSLGLAGVNEQFF. CDR3 bases: TGCGCCAGCAGCTTGGGTTTAGCGGGGGTCAATGAGCAGTTCTTC. The full variable domain, rest sourced from reference TRBV5-1 and TRBJ2-1, is KAGVTQTPRYLIKTRGQQVTLSCSPISGHRSVSWYQQTPGQGLQFLFEYFSETQRNKGNFPGRFSGRQFSNSRSEMNVSTLELGDSALYLCASSLGLAGVNEQFFGPGTRLTVL.

This clonotype appeared many times. The genes are TRBV14 and TRBJ2-3; D uncertain. The V gene's germline CDR1 is SGHDN and CDR2 FVKESK. The V end was cut by 2 bases, the J end by 3 bases, with 15 bases between. The length of the CDR3 is 16 residues. CDR3 sequence reads: CASSQSPGGYTDTQYF. CDR3 nucleotides: TGTGCCAGCAGCCAAAGTCCAGGCGGCTATACAGATACGCAGTATTTT.

This clonotype has at least ten counts. The rearrangement uses TRBV7-2 and TRBJ1-1; TRBD1 matches 7 bases. The CDR3 is made up of 14 amino acids. Germline loops: CDR1 SGHTA, CDR2 FQGNSA. J gave up 4 bases and V 5 bases, and 7 bases lay outside the gene matches. The DNA for the CDR3 is TGTGCCAGCAGCCGCCGGGACAGCTCCACTGAAGCTTTCTTT. Amino acids: CASSRRDSSTEAFF.

This clonotype was picked up many times. The chain carries TRBV18 and TRBJ2-6; 9 nucleotides align to TRBD1. The CDR3 length is 19 residues. J lost 0 bases, V lost 4 bases, and 10 bases had no gene match. Germline assignment: CDR1 KGHSH and CDR2 LQKENI. The CDR3 sequence: CASSQRGQGSSSGANVLTF. CDR3 nucleotide sequence: TGTGCCAGCTCACAGAGGGGACAGGGATCCTCCTCTGGGGCCAACGTCCTGACTTTC.

This sequence joins TRBV9 and TRBJ2-6, with a possible D match to TRBD2 (5 bases). In germline, CDR1 is SGDLS, CDR2 YYNGEE. V lost 6 bases and J 4 bases, leaving 11 bases between the germline ends. The CDR3 is 14 residues long. The CDR3 sequence: CASKEGAGANVLTF. CDR3 bases: TGTGCCAGCAAAGAGGGAGCCGGGGCCAACGTCCTGACTTTC.

Many counts were recorded for this clonotype. The chain employs TRBV4-1 and TRBJ2-7; a possible D gene is TRBD2 (6 bases). V gave up 7 bases and J gave up 5 bases, with 21 bases separating them. Germline V gives CDR1 MGHRA, CDR2 YSYEKL. This CDR3 spans 15 amino acids. In DNA form, the CDR3 reads TGCGCCAGCATGCCTGAGGGGCCGGGGGTACACGAGCAGTACTTC. Translated, it gives CASMPEGPGVHEQYF.

This clonotype was counted at least ten times. The V and J genes are TRBV5-4 and TRBJ2-3; 8 bases fit TRBD2. Germline loops: CDR1 SGHNT, CDR2 YYREEE (reference sequence). The V gene end was trimmed by 4 bases and the J gene end by 5 bases; junction bases not matched to a gene: 15. The CDR3 sequence is 17 residues long. CDR3 sequence (DNA): TGTGCCAGCAGCCACCCCGGGACTAGAGGGGGGCGAGATACGCAGTATTTT. Translation gives CASSHPGTRGGRDTQYF.

This clonotype was picked up many times. The V and J genes are TRBV19 and TRBJ1-5, with D perhaps TRBD1 (5 bases). Germline CDR1 and CDR2: LNHDA and SQIVND (reference sequence). This CDR3 is 14 amino acids long. Trimming removed 6 bases at V and 3 bases at J, with 12 bases between. CDR3 region: CASRSRDFNQPQHF. The CDR3, as DNA: TGTGCCAGTAGGAGCAGGGACTTCAATCAGCCCCAGCATTTT.

This clonotype was detected many times. The chain links TRBV5-1 to TRBJ2-1, with a tentative D call TRBD2 (5 bases). Germline assignment: CDR1 SGHRS and CDR2 YFSETQ. The V end lost 4 bases, the J end lost 6 bases, and 8 bases lay between the germline ends. This CDR3 spans 12 amino acids. The CDR3 protein is CASSITSNEQFF. Here the CDR3 DNA reads TGCGCCAGCAGCATAACTAGCAATGAGCAGTTCTTC.

This clonotype has ten or more counts. The rearrangement joins TRBV13 to TRBJ2-2; 8 bases are a match to TRBD1. The V gene's germline CDR1 is PRHDT and CDR2 FYEKMQ (reference sequence). This CDR3 spans 18 amino acids. V shed 3 bases and J 4 bases; nucleotides not matched to a gene: 13. The CDR3 coding sequence is TGTGCCAGCAGCTTGTCCGGCCCCAGGGGGCGAGGCACCGGGGAGCTGTTTTTT. It specifies CASSLSGPRGRGTGELFF.

This clonotype was recorded at least ten times. This chain connects TRBV6-2 or TRBV6-3 to TRBJ2-5; tentative D call: TRBD1 (6 bases). Trimming pared 2 bases from V and 3 bases from J, leaving 22 bases between. The CDR3 is made up of 18 amino acids. Germline assignment: CDR1 MNHEY and CDR2 SVGEGT. DNA for the CDR3: TGTGCCAGCAGTTACCTTGGGGGCCCTAGGGACCCCAAAGAGACCCAGTACTTC. Residues: CASSYLGGPRDPKETQYF.

This clonotype has a count of ten or more. The chain employs TRBV7-9 and TRBJ1-5; maybe TRBD1 (6 bases). V dropped 1 base and J dropped 6 bases, with 10 bases sitting between them. In germline, CDR1 is SEHNR, CDR2 FQNEAQ (reference sequence). The CDR3 has 14 residues. The CDR3 sequence: CASSLEGVSQPQHF. The CDR3 bases are TGTGCCAGCAGCTTAGAGGGGGTAAGTCAGCCCCAGCATTTT.

This clonotype showed up many times. The chain uses TRBV19 and TRBJ1-5; no clear D. The V end was cut by 3 bases, the J end by 5 bases, with 17 bases between. CDR3 length equals 16 residues. Germline V gene sequence: CDR1 LNHDA, CDR2 SQIVND (reference sequence). The CDR3 DNA follows: TGTGCCAGTAGTATTCGAGACGGACTTCGCGATCAGCCCCAGCATTTT. Amino acid sequence: CASSIRDGLRDQPQHF. The variable domain in full, completed from reference TRBV19 and TRBJ1-5, reads DGGITQSPKYLFRKEGQNVTLSCEQNLNHDAMYWYRQDPGQGLRLIYYSQIVNDFQKGDIAEGYSVSREKKESFPLTVTSAQKNPTAFYLCASSIRDGLRDQPQHFGDGTRLSIL.

J is TRBJ2-3 and V is TRBV7-2; unclear D gene. Germline CDR1 SGHTA, CDR2 FQGNSA. This CDR3 contains 12 residues. Trimming took off 7 bases at V and 8 bases at J, with 13 bases between the two ends. CDR3 sequence (DNA): TGTGCCAGCACTTCTTACCTGGGTACGCAGTATTTT. This sequence encodes CASTSYLGTQYF.

In its sample, this clonotype was seen many times. The V and J genes are TRBV28 and TRBJ2-2; the D is unclear. The germline V gene encodes CDR1 MDHEN and CDR2 SYDVKM. With 8 bases removed from V and 6 bases from J, the gap between germline ends came to 13 bases. This CDR3 is built from 13 residues. The CDR3 sequence is CASGSLVPGELFF. The CDR3 DNA reads as TGTGCCAGCGGTTCCCTAGTTCCCGGGGAGCTGTTTTTT.